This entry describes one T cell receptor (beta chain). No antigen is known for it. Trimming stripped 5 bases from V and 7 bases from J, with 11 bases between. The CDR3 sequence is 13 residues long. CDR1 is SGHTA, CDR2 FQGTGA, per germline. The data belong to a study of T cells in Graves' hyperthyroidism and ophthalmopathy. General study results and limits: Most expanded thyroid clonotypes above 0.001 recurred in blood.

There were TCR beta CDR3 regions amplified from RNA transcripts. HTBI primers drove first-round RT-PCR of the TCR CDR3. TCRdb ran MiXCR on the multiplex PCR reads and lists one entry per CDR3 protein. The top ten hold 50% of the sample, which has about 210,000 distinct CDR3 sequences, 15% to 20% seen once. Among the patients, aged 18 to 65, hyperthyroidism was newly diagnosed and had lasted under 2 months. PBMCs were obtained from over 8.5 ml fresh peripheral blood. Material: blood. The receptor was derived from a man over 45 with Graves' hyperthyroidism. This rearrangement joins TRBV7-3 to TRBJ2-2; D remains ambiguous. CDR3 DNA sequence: TGTGCCAGCAGCCGAGACCAAATCGGGGAGCTGTTTTTT. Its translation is CASSRDQIGELFF.